The clone carrying this TCR beta chain was observed a single time. The data stem from a study of blood T cell repertoires in COVID-19. Looking at the study overall: The United States, Italy and Spain were the sources of the acute and convalescent COVID-19 samples.

Cohorts were determined from participant-reported clinical history. Two negative PCRs, clearance, or symptom resolution characterized the recovered Cohort 3 donors. Only in-frame clones appear in the TCRdb table, and some are missing; sequencing was by immunoSEQ multiplex PCR. The table has roughly 220,000 clones, about 80% seen once. Sequencing used PBMCs or T cells enriched from blood (not recorded which). This TCR derives from a man aged 35 to 55 who had recovered from COVID-19.

This chain's CDR3 is CASSLSSTEAFF. The CDR3 nucleotides are TGTGCCAGCTCACTTTCCAGCACTGAAGCTTTCTTT. The V and J genes are TRBV18 and TRBJ1-1, with no clear D. The V end was cut by 4 bases, the J end by 4 bases, with 7 bases between. In germline, CDR1 is KGHSH, CDR2 LQKENI. The CDR3 sequence is 12 residues long.